Each of the 16 T cell receptor beta chains below was sequenced from the same sample in a study of blood T cell repertoires in COVID-19. Only in-frame clones appear in the TCRdb table, and some are missing; sequencing was by immunoSEQ multiplex PCR. The sample carries about 250,000 clones, about four fifths recorded once. The sequencing sample was made of peripheral blood. These receptors originate from an older person with COVID-19, enrolled during active disease.

The chain combines TRBV3-1 (or the pseudogene TRBV3-2) with TRBJ2-1, with TRBD1 as a possible D gene (6 bases). The CDR3 totals 15 residues. V was clipped by 4 bases and J by 6 bases, with 16 bases between them. Looked up from germline, CDR1 is LGHDT and CDR2 is YNNKEL (reference sequence). CDR3 sequence (DNA): TGTGCCAGCAGCCCCCGGGCCCTAGGGGGCAATGAGCAGTTCTTC. It codes for CASSPRALGGNEQFF.

The chain combines TRBV11-2 with TRBJ1-2; 7 bases match TRBD1. Germline V gene sequence: CDR1 SGHAT, CDR2 FQNNGV. J lost 3 bases, V lost 1 base, and 2 bases had no gene match. The CDR3 runs 14 residues. CDR3 DNA sequence: TGTGCCAGCAGCTTAGGCGGGACAGACTATGGCTACACCTTC. Translated, it gives CASSLGGTDYGYTF.

This chain links TRBV7-2 with TRBJ2-1; 8 bases map to TRBD2. The V segment lost 5 bases and the J segment 5 bases; nucleotides outside the gene matches: 11. This CDR3 has 16 residues. Germline V CDR1 and CDR2: SGHTA, FQGNSA. As DNA, the CDR3 is TGTGCCAGCAGCGGCGAAAGCACTAGCGGCAACAATGAGCAGTTCTTC. Translating gives CASSGESTSGNNEQFF.

The genes are TRBV25-1 and TRBJ1-1; D is uncertain. V lost 1 base, J lost 10 bases, and 10 bases lay in between. The CDR3 is 12 amino acids. Germline values: CDR1 MGHDK, CDR2 SYGVNS. CDR3 bases: TGTGCCAGCAGTGAATCAACATTTGGAGCTTTCTTT. Protein sequence: CASSESTFGAFF. Based on the CDR3 plus reference TRBV25-1 and TRBJ1-1, the full variable domain is EADIYQTPRYLVIGTGKKITLECSQTMGHDKMYWYQQDPGMELHLIHYSYGVNSTEKGDLSSESTVSRIRTEHFPLTLESARPSHTSQYLCASSESTFGAFFGQGTRLTVV.

The rearrangement uses TRBV5-1 and TRBJ1-1; D might be TRBD1 (6 bases). The V end lost 4 bases, the J end lost 0 bases, and 13 bases lay between the germline ends. The CDR3 consists of 15 residues. The germline V gene has CDR1 SGHRS and CDR2 YFSETQ. The chain's CDR3 is CASSKGQTMNTEAFF. For the CDR3, the DNA is TGCGCCAGCAGCAAAGGACAGACGATGAACACTGAAGCTTTCTTT.

In this sample, this clone turned up a few times. Within the sample, other DNA sequences also encode this same CDR3. The chain uses TRBV9 and TRBJ1-1; TRBD1 is a possible D gene (6 bases). Trimming removed 0 bases from V and 1 base from J, with 10 bases in between. The CDR3 loop spans 15 amino acids. Germline lookup yields CDR1 SGDLS and CDR2 YYNGEE. Written as DNA, the CDR3 is TGTGCCAGCAGCGTAGGCACAGGGTCGAACACTGAAGCTTTCTTT. Translated, it gives CASSVGTGSNTEAFF.

The chain joins TRBV10-3 to TRBJ2-1, with TRBD2 matching over 10 bases. Trimming cost V 6 bases and J 7 bases; bases outside gene matches: 6. Germline V gene lookup returns CDR1 ENHRY and CDR2 SYGVKD. This CDR3 comprises 14 residues. The chain's CDR3 is CAIRAQREGNEQFF. CDR3 nucleotides: TGTGCCATCAGAGCCCAGCGGGAGGGGAATGAGCAGTTCTTC.

The chain joins TRBV19 to TRBJ1-5; 7 bases are a match to TRBD1. This CDR3 has 16 residues. V lost 1 base, J lost 1 base, and 4 bases stayed unmatched. Germline V lookup: CDR1 LNHDA, CDR2 SQIVND (reference sequence). In DNA form, the CDR3 reads TGTGCCAGTAGTATAGTCCAGGGGGTCAGCAATCAGCCCCAGCATTTT. It encodes CASSIVQGVSNQPQHF.

The chain couples TRBV19 to TRBJ1-2, with 7 bases aligning to TRBD1. Germline values: CDR1 LNHDA, CDR2 SQIVND (reference sequence). V lost 6 bases and J lost 3; bases outside the gene matches: 1. CDR3 length: 12 residues. The CDR3 DNA follows: TGTGCCAGTAGCGGGACAGACTATGGCTACACCTTC. Translation gives CASSGTDYGYTF.

CDR3 nucleotides: TGTGCCAGCAGTACCCAAGCGTACCAAGAGACCCAGTACTTC. It specifies CASSTQAYQETQYF. The V gene is TRBV5-4, the J gene TRBJ2-5, with D uncertain. The V end was cut by 5 bases, the J end by 0 bases, with 11 bases between. CDR1 is SGHNT, CDR2 YYREEE, per germline (reference sequence). The CDR3 spans 14 residues.

V and J are TRBV19 and TRBJ1-2, with 8 bases lining up with TRBD1. Germline V CDR1 and CDR2: LNHDA, SQIVND (reference sequence). Unmatched junction bases numbered 7, after V lost 2 bases and J lost 8 bases. This CDR3 is 14 amino acids long. The CDR3 DNA follows: TGTGCCAGTAGTATAAACAGGGGGGTAGGAGGCTACACCTTC. As protein: CASSINRGVGGYTF.

V gene TRBV7-3 combines with J gene TRBJ2-3; D is ambiguous. Germline V lookup: CDR1 SGHTA, CDR2 FQGTGA. V shed 2 bases and J shed 2 bases, with 8 bases lying between them. This CDR3 comprises 14 residues. CDR3 loop: CASSLARNTDTQYF. CDR3 bases: TGTGCCAGCAGCTTAGCGAGAAACACAGATACGCAGTATTTT.

This clone was counted a few times. The genes are TRBV28 and TRBJ2-2, with 10 bases that match TRBD1. Trimming took 5 bases from V and 4 from J; bases not matched to a gene: 7. In germline, CDR1 is MDHEN, CDR2 SYDVKM. The CDR3 runs to 16 residues. The CDR3 nucleotides read TGTGCCAGCAGTCTCTATGGGACAGGGGTCACCGGGGAGCTGTTTTTT. Its translation is CASSLYGTGVTGELFF.

This sequence joins TRBV10-3 and TRBJ1-2; 7 positions agree with TRBD1. The CDR3 spans 16 residues. Germline CDR1 reads ENHRY; CDR2 reads SYGVKD. J lost 0 bases, V lost 3 bases, and 7 bases had no gene match. CDR3 coding DNA: TGTGCCATCAGTGATTCCCGACAGGGAGCTAACTATGGCTACACCTTC. The encoded protein is CAISDSRQGANYGYTF.

For the CDR3, the DNA is TGTGCCAGCAGCTTGATGGCGGGGACGTACCAAGAGACCCAGTACTTC. Translating gives CASSLMAGTYQETQYF. This sequence joins TRBV5-6 and TRBJ2-5; D perhaps matches TRBD2 (6 bases). V shed 1 base and J shed 0 bases, with 13 bases lying between them. The CDR3 extends over 16 amino acids. CDR1 is SGHDT and CDR2 is YYEEEE in the germline V gene.

This chain connects TRBV18 to TRBJ2-5; D possibly corresponds to TRBD1 (6 bases). The CDR3 consists of 13 residues. Germline assignment: CDR1 KGHSH and CDR2 LQKENI. The V end was cut by 1 base, the J end by 3 bases, with 6 bases between. CDR3: CASSPRTEETQYF. The CDR3 nucleotides read TGTGCCAGCTCACCACGGACAGAAGAGACCCAGTACTTC.